The TCR beta chain described here comes from a study of CD8 T cells in ankylosing spondylitis. Study observations and caveats: One TCR beta motif, made up of seven to nine highly homologous variants, appeared characteristic of ankylosing spondylitis blood. Reportedly, disease-linked clones are significantly enriched in ankylosing spondylitis patients' matched synovial fluid.

TCRdb reprocessed the 5' RACE reads with MiXCR, giving one entry per CDR3 protein. Among about 340,000 distinct CDR3 sequences listed, less than 9.5% were seen once. This clonotype was recorded many times. The antigen is undetermined. From germline, CDR1 is SQVTM and CDR2 ANQGSEA. This CDR3 contains 13 residues. V lost 7 bases, J lost 7 bases, and 19 bases lay in between. The genes are TRBV29-1 and TRBJ2-5; D perhaps matches TRBD2 (5 bases). The TCR originated in a male donor with ankylosing spondylitis. The sample consisted of blood, either unsorted or a sorted T cell fraction (not recorded which). This chain's CDR3 is CSGGGPSSGTQYF. CDR3 in DNA: TGCAGCGGCGGAGGACCTTCCTCCGGGACCCAGTACTTC.